This T cell receptor (beta chain) was profiled in a study of T cells in Graves' hyperthyroidism and ophthalmopathy. The overall study: Blood from the periphery was taken at initial diagnosis, before any treatment.

The CDR3 length is 15 residues. Losses at the gene ends were 5 bases for V and 9 bases for J; bases not matched to a gene: 12. CDR1 is LGHDT and CDR2 is YNNKEL in the germline V gene (reference sequence). The CDR3 regions of TCR beta were amplified from RNA transcripts. The HTBI primer set was used in a first-round RT-PCR of the TCR CDR3. TCRdb re-analysed the multiplex PCR reads in MiXCR, keeping a single row per CDR3 protein. The sample lists about 270,000 distinct CDR3 sequences; 20% to 25% were seen once. This clonotype was found many times. This sequence joins TRBV3-1 and TRBJ2-2, with 7 bases matching TRBD2. Specimen: blood. This sequence was found in a man in his thirties or forties with Graves' ophthalmopathy. CDR3 in amino acids: CASSDYSTSPWELFF. Written as DNA, the CDR3 is TGTGCCAGCAGCGACTACTCGACTAGCCCCTGGGAGCTGTTTTTT.